The following is a T cell receptor (beta chain) sequence with its context. As yet, its antigen is unknown. Here immunoSEQ multiplex PCR was the method, and the copy in TCRdb shows in-frame clones only, minus some. The sample lists about 47,000 clones, more than 70% occurring once. These data come from a study of OX40 agonist ivuxolimab in advanced cancers. Study summary: As their treatment, patients were administered ivuxolimab, an agonistic anti-OX40 (CD134) antibody. People in dose escalation had one of these cancers: hepatocellular carcinoma, melanoma, renal cell or head and neck cancer.

Study-wide findings and caveats: Some of the nonresponding patients also showed low levels of normalized T-cell clonal expansion.

The germline V gene encodes CDR1 LGHNA and CDR2 YNFKEQ. V was clipped by 1 base and J by 4 bases, with 10 bases between them. The CDR3 is 14 amino acids. Material: CD4+ or CD8+ T cells sorted from blood, obtained in a trial of the OX40 agonist ivuxolimab. V gene TRBV4-2 combines with J gene TRBJ1-2; no clear D gene. The clonotype comes from an adult with an advanced solid tumor such as melanoma, head and neck, liver or kidney cancer. The CDR3 DNA sequence: TGTGCCAGCAGCCAAGGGTCGGATACCTATGGCTACACCTTC. It yields the protein CASSQGSDTYGYTF.